These 22 T cell receptor beta chains share one sample of origin, sequenced in a study of T-cell memory formation after mild COVID-19. TCRdb recomputed calls from the 5' RACE reads with MiXCR, one row per CDR3 protein. The data show approximately 300,000 distinct CDR3 sequences, approximately 20% seen once. The sample comprised PBMCs or a T cell subset sorted from them (not recorded which). These receptor sequences come from a man aged 18 to 35 who had mild COVID-19 (a few samples of this study predate the infection). Cell type and time point are not known.

V and J are TRBV5-6 and TRBJ1-1; D gene uncertain. CDR1 is SGHDT and CDR2 is YYEEEE in the germline V gene. The CDR3 runs to 14 residues. The V gene lost 0 bases and the J gene lost 0 bases, with 6 bases spanning the gap. CDR3 protein: CASSLVAVNTEAFF. CDR3 DNA sequence: TGTGCCAGCAGCTTGGTAGCGGTGAACACTGAAGCTTTCTTT.

The chain links TRBV6-6 to TRBJ1-2, with D uncertain. CDR1 is MNHNY, CDR2 SVGAGI, per germline (reference sequence). The germline V and J ends were trimmed by 6 bases and 3 bases, with 17 bases remaining between them. The CDR3 consists of 15 residues. DNA of the CDR3: TGTGCCAGCAGACTTAACCCGGAGAGGGACTATGGCTACACCTTC. Its translation: CASRLNPERDYGYTF.

The chain is built from TRBV5-1 and TRBJ1-1; D is undetermined. Germline V gives CDR1 SGHRS, CDR2 YFSETQ. V was shortened by 4 bases and J by 1 base, with 8 bases between the two germline ends. CDR3 length: 13 residues. DNA for the CDR3: TGCGCCAGCAGCCTCCGGACGAACACTGAAGCTTTCTTT. Protein product: CASSLRTNTEAFF.

The genes are TRBV20-1 and TRBJ2-7; 9 bases align to TRBD2. Germline CDR1 DFQATT, CDR2 SNEGSKA (reference sequence). The CDR3 runs 14 residues. J gave up 2 bases and V 5 bases, and 7 bases lay outside the gene matches. CDR3 amino acids: CSARKQRGAYEQYF. The CDR3 DNA follows: TGCAGTGCTCGCAAGCAGCGGGGGGCCTACGAGCAGTACTTC.

This rearrangement joins TRBV11-1 to TRBJ2-7; D is perhaps TRBD1 or TRBD2 (5 bases each). The germline V and J ends were trimmed by 3 bases and 1 base, with 10 bases remaining between them. The CDR3 covers 14 residues. Germline CDR1 SGHAT, CDR2 FQDESV (reference sequence). The CDR3 bases are TGTGCCAGCAGCTTGGGGGACCTATCCTACGAGCAGTACGTC. Translated, it gives CASSLGDLSYEQYV.

The chain links TRBV18 to TRBJ1-2, with a tentative D call TRBD1 (5 bases). V shed 3 bases and J shed 0 bases, with 11 bases lying between them. CDR3 length equals 15 residues. Germline V gives CDR1 KGHSH, CDR2 LQKENI. CDR3 sequence reads: CASSPDRSTNYGYTF. CDR3 DNA: TGTGCCAGCTCACCCGACAGATCCACTAACTATGGCTACACCTTC.

This clonotype was observed a few times. The chain uses TRBV6-5 and TRBJ1-1; D remains ambiguous. Trimming pared 2 bases from V and 0 bases from J, leaving 10 bases between. The V gene's germline CDR1 is MNHEY and CDR2 SVGAGI. This CDR3 is 15 amino acids long. CDR3: CASSYHSSMNTEAFF. CDR3 DNA sequence: TGTGCCAGCAGTTACCACAGTTCCATGAACACTGAAGCTTTCTTT.

This clonotype appeared a few times. The V and J genes are TRBV5-1 and TRBJ1-3, with a tentative D call TRBD1 (5 bases). The V gene lost 4 bases and the J gene lost 2 bases, with 19 bases spanning the gap. Germline V gene sequence: CDR1 SGHRS, CDR2 YFSETQ. CDR3 length: 17 amino acids. In DNA, the CDR3 is TGCGCCAGCAGCCCACAACCGCAGGGTAGAGCTGGAAACACCATATATTTT. Translated: CASSPQPQGRAGNTIYF.

V and J are TRBV6-6 and TRBJ1-2; a weak D match, TRBD1 (5 bases). The CDR3 is 15 amino acids. Germline V lookup: CDR1 MNHNY, CDR2 SVGAGI (reference sequence). Trimming removed 2 bases from V and 2 bases from J, with 12 bases in between. The DNA for the CDR3 is TGTGCCAGCAGTTACGGGGACGGAAGCAACTATGGCTACACCTTC. Its translation is CASSYGDGSNYGYTF.

The sample holds many counts of this clonotype. The V gene is TRBV29-1, the J gene TRBJ2-1, with D possibly TRBD1 on 5 matching bases. Germline lookup yields CDR1 SQVTM and CDR2 ANQGSEA. The CDR3 length is 11 residues. Deletions cut 7 bases from V and 9 bases from J, with 13 bases between. The CDR3 DNA follows: TGCAGCGGGGGCTACACTCGTGAGCAGTTCTTC. The encoded protein is CSGGYTREQFF.

This clonotype was seen more than once but under ten times. CDR3 coding DNA: TGTGCCAGCACTCTTGTTACGGGGGGCCGGCAGCCCCAGCATTTT. This translates into CASTLVTGGRQPQHF. This sequence joins TRBV28 and TRBJ1-5, with a possible D match to TRBD1 (6 bases). Germline lookup yields CDR1 MDHEN and CDR2 SYDVKM. There are 15 residues in the CDR3. Trimming removed 7 bases at V and 7 bases at J, with 20 bases between. The full variable domain, rest sourced from reference TRBV28 and TRBJ1-5, is DVKVTQSSRYLVKRTGEKVFLECVQDMDHENMFWYRQDPGLGLRLIYFSYDVKMKEKGDIPEGYSVSREKKERFSLILESASTNQTSMYLCASTLVTGGRQPQHFGDGTRLSIL.

This clonotype was seen only a few times. J is TRBJ2-5 and V is TRBV12-3 or TRBV12-4; 8 bases align to TRBD2. The CDR3 contains 14 residues. V lost 8 bases to trimming and J lost 5 bases; unmatched junction nucleotides: 10. The CDR3 bases are TGTGCCAGCCAGAAAGCGGGGGCAGGGGAGACCCAGTACTTC. It codes for CASQKAGAGETQYF.

This chain joins TRBV5-1 and TRBJ1-1; TRBD1 matches at 9 bases. CDR1 and CDR2 from the germline V gene are SGHRS and YFSETQ. The CDR3 totals 15 residues. Trimming removed 4 bases from V and 3 bases from J; junction bases left unmatched: 7. CDR3 residues: CASSRQGGRDTEAFF. CDR3 DNA sequence: TGCGCCAGCAGCAGACAGGGGGGTCGAGACACTGAAGCTTTCTTT.

This clonotype appeared a few times. This chain links TRBV5-4 with TRBJ2-2; D not certain. Germline V gene sequence: CDR1 SGHNT, CDR2 YYREEE (reference sequence). This CDR3 contains 17 residues. Deletions cut 0 bases from V and 1 base from J, with 13 bases between. The CDR3 region is CASSLVMGSLNTGELFF. CDR3 DNA sequence: TGTGCCAGCAGCTTGGTGATGGGGTCTCTGAACACCGGGGAGCTGTTTTTT.

V gene TRBV30 combines with J gene TRBJ2-7; D may correspond to TRBD1 or TRBD2 (5 bases each). This CDR3 region has 12 residues. In germline, CDR1 is GTSNPN, CDR2 SVGIG (reference sequence). The CDR3 loop is CTLGMGDGEQYF. CDR3 DNA sequence: TGTACCTTGGGTATGGGGGATGGGGAGCAGTACTTC. Full variable domain (outside the CDR3, taken from reference TRBV30 and TRBJ2-7): SQTIHQWPATLVQPVGSPLSLECTVEGTSNPNLYWYRQAAGRGLQLLFYSVGIGQISSEVPQNLSASRPQDRQFILSSKKLLLSDSGFYLCTLGMGDGEQYFGPGTRLTVT.

The table lists this clonotype with a few counts. The gene calls are TRBV5-5 and TRBJ2-2, with a weak D call TRBD1 (5 bases). This CDR3 is built from 15 residues. CDR1 is SGHKS and CDR2 is YYEKEE in the germline V gene (reference sequence). Trimming pared 0 bases from V and 5 bases from J, leaving 11 bases between. CDR3 loop: CASSLGGRITGELFF. The CDR3, as DNA: TGTGCCAGCAGCTTGGGGGGCAGGATAACCGGGGAGCTGTTTTTT.

The chain couples TRBV24-1 to TRBJ1-3, with TRBD1 as a possible D gene (6 bases). This CDR3 has 15 residues. Looked up from germline, CDR1 is KGHDR and CDR2 is SFDVKD. V was shortened by 4 bases and J by 2 bases, with 11 bases between the two germline ends. The CDR3 spells CATSDPQGAGNTIYF. The CDR3, as DNA: TGTGCCACCAGTGACCCACAGGGAGCTGGAAACACCATATATTTT.

This clonotype was detected only a few times. The V call is TRBV20-1, the J call TRBJ2-2; 11 nucleotides agree with TRBD2. V shed 5 bases and J 2 bases; nucleotides not matched to a gene: 4. The length of the CDR3 is 15 residues. Germline CDR1 is DFQATT and CDR2 is SNEGSKA (reference sequence). This CDR3 is CSAPSGGQNTGELFF. CDR3 bases: TGCAGTGCTCCTAGCGGGGGGCAAAACACCGGGGAGCTGTTTTTT.

This clonotype showed up just a few times. The J gene is TRBJ1-2, the V gene TRBV4-1; 7 bases fit TRBD1. The junction had 20 bases not matched to a gene; V was cut back by 1 base and J by 3 bases. There are 20 residues in the CDR3. The germline CDR1 and CDR2 sequences are MGHRA and YSYEKL. In nucleotides, the CDR3 is TGCGCCAGCAGCCAAGCCCATCCGGGGACAGCGGGACCCAAGGACTATGGCTACACCTTC. Its protein is CASSQAHPGTAGPKDYGYTF.

A word on this clonotype: Compared with germline, one end of the junction differs, possibly owing to a read error. The V and J genes are TRBV7-7 and TRBJ2-3; possible D gene TRBD2, 7 bases. Germline loops: CDR1 SSHAT, CDR2 FNYEAQ (reference sequence). The CDR3 covers 14 residues. The CDR3: CASSEGGYADTQYF. The CDR3 coding sequence is TGTGCTAGCAGCGAGGGGGGGTACGCAGATACGCAGTATTTT.

This clonotype was recorded at least ten times. The chain uses TRBV5-6 and TRBJ2-6; possibly TRBD1 for D (5 bases). The CDR3 runs to 18 residues. Germline lookup yields CDR1 SGHDT and CDR2 YYEEEE. V lost 1 base and J 3 bases, leaving 17 bases between the germline ends. The CDR3 sequence: CASSLLGRVGIGANVLTF. In nucleotides, the CDR3 is TGTGCCAGCAGCTTGCTAGGCAGGGTGGGAATTGGGGCCAACGTCCTGACTTTC.

The chain links TRBV24-1 to TRBJ1-4; D is possibly TRBD1 (5 bases). The CDR3 loop spans 13 amino acids. CDR1 is KGHDR and CDR2 is SFDVKD in the germline V gene. This CDR3 reads CAHEDTTNEKLFF. In nucleotides, the CDR3 is TGTGCTCACGAGGACACCACGAATGAAAAACTGTTTTTT.